This T cell receptor beta chain was identified in a study of identical twins. General study results and limits: Cord blood's abundant beta clonotypes had fewer insertions, unlike memory repertoires. Recombination models fit unrelated individuals' TCR alpha sharing but underestimated twins'.

TCRdb re-analysed the 5' RACE reads in MiXCR, keeping a single row per CDR3 protein. This table has approximately 620,000 distinct CDR3 sequences, 8.5% to 9.5% appearing once. The table lists this clonotype with many counts. Its specificity is unknown. The sample also formed part of further work on yellow fever vaccine responses in identical twins.

Sequences were obtained from PBMCs. The clonotype originates from a young woman in good health.

CDR3 nucleotide sequence: TGTGCCAGCACCACATTGGGAGCGGGGGGCACAGATACGCAGTATTTT. Translated: CASTTLGAGGTDTQYF. This chain connects TRBV3-1 to TRBJ2-3; 8 nucleotides agree with TRBD2. The CDR3 totals 16 residues. Germline V gene data show CDR1 as LGHDT and CDR2 as YNNKEL (reference sequence). The junction had 10 bases not matched to a gene; V was cut back by 7 bases and J by 1 base.